This T cell receptor (beta chain) was found in a study of early T cells in non-severe SARS-CoV-2 infection. Across the study: Sequencing was performed on bulk RNA from unsorted whole blood, leaving chains unpaired.

Attachment of unique molecular identifiers to individual cDNA molecules was performed. TCRdb recomputed calls from the 5' RACE reads with MiXCR, one row per CDR3 protein. The sample includes about 52,000 distinct CDR3 sequences, around 10% of them seen just once. The V gene's germline CDR1 is SGHNT and CDR2 YENEEA. This CDR3 is built from 14 residues. V shed 4 bases, J shed 11 bases, and the junction held 4 bases outside the gene matches. Findings of the study overall: VDJdb matching skewed toward anti-spike CD8 responses, missing private and CD4 specificities.

On this clonotype itself: The antigen remains undetermined.

This TCR was sampled from an adult who was a healthcare worker with PCR-confirmed SARS-CoV-2 infection or an uninfected control (not recorded which). The chain couples TRBV11-3 to TRBJ2-4; TRBD2 matches at 14 bases. The material sequenced was whole blood. The CDR3 region has the DNA TGTGCCAGCAGCTCCGGGACTAGCGGGGGAGTTCAGTACTTC. Translation gives CASSSGTSGGVQYF. Together with reference TRBV11-3 and TRBJ2-4, the CDR3 gives the full variable domain: EAGVVQSPRYKIIEKKQPVAFWCNPISGHNTLYWYLQNLGQGPELLIRYENEEAVDDSQLPKDRFSAERLKGVDSTLKIQPAELGDSAVYLCASSSGTSGGVQYFGAGTRLSVL.